The rows below give T cell receptor beta chains drawn from one sample of a study of cytomegalovirus exposure and HLA in healthy donors. Libraries were prepared by immunoSEQ multiplex PCR; TCRdb keeps only in-frame clonotypes and omits some of them. The sample consists of approximately 180,000 clones, about 79% of them appearing once. Specimen: PBMCs. These receptors were collected from a middle-aged man in good health and CMV-seropositive. Each CDR3 is given with its conserved first and last residue. A D gene is named only where the DNA matches it firmly. Part of the rows lack a size; the others show once, few, many or a class for expanded clones.

V	length	D	size	J	CDR3	DNA
TRBV28	16	TRBD2	few	TRBJ2-1	CASSPWAAGGGNEQFF	TGTGCCAGCAGTCCCTGGGCAGCGGGGGGGGGAAATGAGCAGTTCTTC
TRBV5-1	16	TRBD2	-	TRBJ2-1	CASSGSSLAGSNEQFF	TGCGCCAGCAGCGGTTCCTCACTAGCGGGGTCCAATGAGCAGTTCTTC
TRBV10-3	12	-	-	TRBJ2-1	CAISDYRNEQFF	TGTGCCATCAGTGACTACCGCAATGAGCAGTTCTTC
TRBV4-2	16	TRBD1	-	TRBJ2-2	CASSPKFDRDTGELFF	TGTGCCAGCAGCCCAAAGTTCGACAGGGACACCGGGGAGCTGTTTTTT
TRBV7-7	18	TRBD2	once	TRBJ2-6	CASSLGAGGPSGANGLTF	TGTGCTAGCAGCTTAGGTGCGGGGGGACCCTCTGGGGCCAACGGCCTGACTTTC
TRBV27	15	TRBD2	-	TRBJ2-1	CASSYSSGRYNEQFF	TGTGCCAGCAGTTACTCTAGCGGGCGGTACAATGAGCAGTTCTTC
TRBV6-5	13	-	-	TRBJ2-5	CASSERGIETQYF	TGTGCCAGCAGTGAAAGGGGAATTGAGACCCAGTACTTC
TRBV5-6	15	-	-	TRBJ2-6	CASRTPSSGANGLTF	TGTGCCAGCCGCACCCCCAGCTCTGGGGCCAACGGCCTGACTTTC
TRBV5-1	17	TRBD2	-	TRBJ2-1	CASSWGPSSGPYNEQFF	TGCGCCAGCAGCTGGGGCCCCTCTAGCGGACCCTACAATGAGCAGTTCTTC
TRBV19	14	-	-	TRBJ2-1	CATRRLTGINEQFF	TGTGCCACCCGAAGGCTCACCGGGATCAATGAGCAGTTCTTC
TRBV25-1	18	TRBD2	-	TRBJ2-1	CASSESSWVAGSRDEQFF	TGTGCCAGCAGTGAAAGTTCTTGGGTAGCGGGAAGTCGGGACGAGCAGTTCTTC
TRBV14	15	TRBD1	-	TRBJ2-3	CASSAQGASTDTQYF	TGTGCCAGCAGCGCACAGGGGGCCAGCACAGATACGCAGTATTTT
TRBV29-1	12	-	few	TRBJ1-5	CSAGDGNQPQHF	TGCAGCGCCGGGGATGGGAATCAGCCCCAGCATTTT
TRBV11-2	14	-	-	TRBJ2-5	CASSFGQTEETQYF	TGTGCCAGCAGCTTTGGACAGACCGAAGAGACCCAGTACTTC
TRBV6-1	19	TRBD2	-	TRBJ2-1	CASSGAMGTSGGGYNEQFF	TGTGCCAGCAGTGGGGCAATGGGGACTTCGGGGGGGGGTTACAATGAGCAGTTCTTC
TRBV6-6	14	TRBD1	-	TRBJ1-2	CASSYRDSPYGYTF	TGTGCCAGCAGTTACCGGGACAGCCCCTATGGCTACACCTTC
TRBV2	13	-	-	TRBJ1-1	CASGGTGNTEAFF	TGTGCCAGCGGGGGGACGGGAAACACTGAAGCTTTCTTT
TRBV10-3	14	TRBD1	few	TRBJ2-2	CASRDRVETGELFF	TGTGCCAGTCGGGACAGGGTGGAGACCGGGGAGCTGTTTTTT
TRBV5-6	15	TRBD2	-	TRBJ2-5	CASSLLLAGQETQYF	TGTGCCAGCAGCTTGCTACTAGCGGGACAAGAGACCCAGTACTTC
TRBV7-3	15	TRBD1	-	TRBJ2-2	CASSPTGGMTGELFF	TGTGCCAGCAGCCCGACAGGGGGCATGACCGGGGAGCTGTTTTTT
TRBV7-2	15	TRBD2	-	TRBJ2-7	CASSSPTGTKYEQYF	TGTGCCAGCAGCTCACCCACCGGGACTAAATACGAGCAGTACTTC
TRBV27	15	-	few	TRBJ2-1	CASSLSYGRYNEQFF	TGTGCCAGCAGTTTATCTTACGGTCGCTACAATGAGCAGTTCTTC
TRBV18	13	-	-	TRBJ2-1	CASSYLTGDEQFF	TGTGCCAGCTCGTATCTGACAGGCGATGAGCAGTTCTTC
TRBV30	16	TRBD1	-	TRBJ2-2	CAWNPGTGALGGELFF	TGTGCCTGGAACCCCGGGACAGGGGCTCTGGGCGGGGAGCTGTTTTTT
TRBV29-1	11	-	-	TRBJ2-7	CSVIRSYEQYF	TGCAGCGTTATCCGGAGCTACGAGCAGTACTTC
TRBV5-8	15	TRBD1	-	TRBJ1-1	CASSLLGQGYTEAFF	TGTGCCAGCAGCTTGTTGGGACAGGGGTACACTGAAGCTTTCTTT
TRBV2	12	TRBD1	-	TRBJ1-2	CASSWTGNGYTF	TGTGCCAGCAGCTGGACAGGGAATGGCTACACCTTC
TRBV27	16	TRBD2	-	TRBJ2-3	CASRLALAGVTDTQYF	TGTGCCAGCAGACTCGCGCTAGCGGGGGTTACAGATACGCAGTATTTT
TRBV19	15	TRBD2	-	TRBJ2-7	CASSIVAGGFYEQYF	TGTGCCAGTAGTATAGTAGCGGGAGGGTTCTACGAGCAGTACTTC
TRBV18	12	-	-	TRBJ1-1	CASSPDSLEAFF	TGTGCCAGCTCACCAGACAGCCTTGAAGCTTTCTTT
TRBV7-3	13	TRBD1	-	TRBJ1-1	CASSRQGNTEAFF	TGTGCCAGCAGCCGACAGGGTAACACTGAAGCTTTCTTT
TRBV19	13	-	-	TRBJ2-7	CASSFQGPYEQYF	TGTGCCAGTAGTTTCCAGGGGCCCTACGAGCAGTACTTC
TRBV5-1	17	-	-	TRBJ2-3	CASSFGRQAGSTDTQYF	TGCGCCAGCAGCTTTGGCCGACAAGCAGGTAGCACAGATACGCAGTATTTT
TRBV7-9	18	-	-	TRBJ1-6	CASSMAREDWRRDSPLHF	TGTGCCAGCAGCATGGCCAGGGAGGATTGGCGCCGGGATTCACCCCTCCACTTT
TRBV19	16	TRBD2	-	TRBJ2-1	CASSISSGVAYNEQFF	TGTGCCAGTAGTATATCCAGCGGGGTAGCGTACAATGAGCAGTTCTTC
TRBV27	16	-	-	TRBJ1-6	CASRIKPGESSSPLHF	TGTGCCAGCAGGATAAAGCCGGGGGAGTCAAGTTCACCCCTCCACTTT
TRBV11-3	17	-	few	TRBJ1-2	CASSPYPTVGRNYGYTF	TGTGCCAGCAGCCCGTACCCCACCGTAGGGAGGAACTATGGCTACACCTTC
TRBV6-1	11	-	-	TRBJ2-7	CASNSPTEQYF	TGTGCCAGCAACAGTCCTACGGAGCAGTACTTC
TRBV6-5	15	TRBD1	-	TRBJ1-2	CASSYRRQGRYGYTF	TGTGCCAGCAGTTACCGTAGACAGGGGAGGTATGGCTACACCTTC
TRBV6-5	14	-	-	TRBJ1-6	CASSAGIGNSPLHF	TGTGCCAGCAGTGCCGGGATCGGGAATTCACCCCTCCACTTT
TRBV9	15	-	-	TRBJ2-1	CASSREGVPYNEQFF	TGTGCCAGCAGCCGAGAGGGGGTGCCCTACAATGAGCAGTTCTTC
TRBV2	13	-	-	TRBJ1-2	CASSNRVGYGYTF	TGTGCCAGCAGCAACAGGGTCGGCTATGGCTACACCTTC
TRBV2	13	-	-	TRBJ2-7	CASSDKWGDEQYF	TGTGCCAGCAGTGATAAATGGGGAGACGAGCAGTACTTC
TRBV7-2	18	TRBD1	-	TRBJ2-2	CASSSRLRQGAHTGELFF	TGTGCCAGCAGCTCCAGATTGAGGCAGGGGGCTCACACCGGGGAGCTGTTTTTT
TRBV9	18	TRBD2	once	TRBJ2-1	CASSVEPYPAGGLFEQFF	TGTGCCAGCAGCGTAGAACCGTACCCGGCGGGAGGGCTCTTTGAGCAGTTCTTC
TRBV7-9	14	-	-	TRBJ1-5	CASSLESGDQPQHF	TGTGCCAGCAGCTTAGAATCGGGGGATCAGCCCCAGCATTTT